This paragraph covers one T cell receptor beta chain sequence. This sample is drawn from a study of blood T cell repertoires in COVID-19. Study-wide background: There were acute and convalescent COVID-19 samples, and they came from the United States, Italy and Spain. T cells, B-cell-depleted T cells, or PBMCs provided the cDNA or gDNA that served as material.

Trimming left V 1 base short and J 5 bases short, with 20 bases between. Germline V gives CDR1 MNHNS, CDR2 SASEGT. This CDR3 comprises 17 residues. Per the study methods: Amplified reference gene primers provided the basis for estimating nucleated cell counts. The assay was immunoSEQ multiplex PCR, and TCRdb's table has in-frame clones only and misses some. That table gives V, J and clone size, and the DNA gave D and trimming. This sample has 65,000 to 70,000 clones, with 86% found just once. The gene calls are TRBV6-1 and TRBJ2-5; a possible D gene is TRBD1 (5 bases). Source material: peripheral blood. The origin of this receptor is a man aged 45 to 65 with acute or convalescent COVID-19. The CDR3 nucleotides are TGTGCCAGCAGTGAAGATGTGACAGTGAGAGTGCGGGAGACCCAGTACTTC. Translated, it gives CASSEDVTVRVRETQYF.